This TCR beta chain was sequenced in a study of T cells after yellow fever vaccination. MiXCR was run by TCRdb on the 5' RACE reads, yielding one entry per CDR3 protein. The repertoire holds 170,000 or so distinct CDR3 sequences, with approximately 9.9% as singletons. This CDR3 has 17 residues. The J segment lost 0 bases and the V segment lost 6 bases, leaving 12 bases of the junction unmatched. CDR1 and CDR2 from the germline V gene are DFQATT and SNEGSKA (reference sequence). This specimen was CD8+ T cells sorted from PBMCs, taken 45 days after the yellow fever booster vaccination. The chain employs TRBV20-1 and TRBJ2-5; 11 bases agree with TRBD2. The sequence was collected from a man aged 18 to 30 who received the YFV17D yellow fever vaccine. The CDR3 DNA follows: TGCAGTGCCGGGGAGCCCCCTAGCGGGGGGTACCAAGAGACCCAGTACTTC. Translation gives CSAGEPPSGGYQETQYF.